A single sample is the source of the 30 T cell receptor beta chains below, sequenced in a study of long-term antiretroviral therapy in people with HIV. The immunoSEQ assay was v3.0, run at survey level. Assay: immunoSEQ multiplex PCR; the TCRdb copy retains only in-frame clones and omits some. The sample lists roughly 30,000 clones; 85% to 95% were seen once. This specimen was unsorted PBMCs, taken about 6.5 years after starting antiretroviral therapy. The receptors originated from a woman in her thirties or forties with HIV.

V and J are TRBV9 and TRBJ2-7; 8 bases are a match to TRBD2. The CDR3 consists of 15 residues. With V trimmed by 1 base and J by 6 bases, 9 bases remained unmatched. Germline V CDR1 and CDR2: SGDLS, YYNGEE. CDR3 in DNA: TGTGCCAGCAGCGTAACCGGGATTCGGGGGGGCGAGCAGTACTTC. The encoded protein is CASSVTGIRGGEQYF.

The gene calls are TRBV27 and TRBJ2-1; TRBD2 matches 8 bases. V lost 5 bases and J lost 12; bases outside the gene matches: 9. Germline-derived CDR1 and CDR2 are MNHEY and SMNVEV (reference sequence). This CDR3 is built from 13 residues. As DNA, the CDR3 is TGTGCCAGCAGTCCCGGGGGGGCAAGGGGGCAGTTCTTC. This translates into CASSPGGARGQFF.

This clone was seen a handful of times. The V gene is TRBV7-8, the J gene TRBJ1-5; D remains unclear. The CDR3 contains 14 residues. Germline CDR1 reads SGHVS; CDR2 reads FQNEAQ. The V end was cut by 8 bases, the J end by 4 bases, with 15 bases between. The CDR3 sequence is CASGGERRNQPQHF. In nucleotides, the CDR3 is TGTGCCAGCGGCGGCGAGAGAAGGAATCAGCCCCAGCATTTT.

This chain connects TRBV19 to TRBJ1-1; D may be TRBD1 (5 bases). Germline V lookup: CDR1 LNHDA, CDR2 SQIVND (reference sequence). This CDR3 is 14 amino acids long. Trimming removed 7 bases at V and 1 base at J, with 13 bases between. This CDR3 is CASTHLGGNTEAFF. The CDR3 region has the DNA TGTGCCAGTACCCACCTCGGGGGGAACACTGAAGCTTTCTTT. Full variable domain (outside the CDR3, taken from reference TRBV19 and TRBJ1-1): DGGITQSPKYLFRKEGQNVTLSCEQNLNHDAMYWYRQDPGQGLRLIYYSQIVNDFQKGDIAEGYSVSREKKESFPLTVTSAQKNPTAFYLCASTHLGGNTEAFFGQGTRLTVV.

The chain uses TRBV7-2 and TRBJ2-3; D gene ambiguous. V lost 0 bases to trimming and J lost 4 bases, with 8 bases between them. This CDR3 spans 14 amino acids. The germline V gene encodes CDR1 SGHTA and CDR2 FQGNSA. This CDR3 is CASSLALNADTQYF. CDR3 DNA sequence: TGTGCCAGCAGCTTAGCGCTTAACGCAGATACGCAGTATTTT.

The V and J genes are TRBV30 and TRBJ2-7; 8 bases align to TRBD1. CDR1 and CDR2 from the germline V gene are GTSNPN and SVGIG (reference sequence). V lost 0 bases to trimming and J lost 3 bases; unmatched junction nucleotides: 4. This CDR3 contains 14 residues. CDR3 DNA sequence: TGTGCCTGGAGTGTCGCGACAGGGGACTACGAGCAGTACTTC. This codes for CAWSVATGDYEQYF.

The chain joins TRBV5-5 to TRBJ2-7; D possibly corresponds to TRBD1 (5 bases). The germline gives CDR1 SGHKS, CDR2 YYEKEE (reference sequence). CDR3 length: 14 residues. V was pared by 1 base and J by 3 bases, with 11 bases between. The CDR3 here is CASSLMRQGYEQYF. The CDR3 nucleotides are TGTGCCAGCAGCTTGATGCGGCAGGGCTACGAGCAGTACTTC.

The chain employs TRBV11-1 and TRBJ1-1, with unresolved D. Trimming cost V 4 bases and J 0 bases, with 6 bases left between them. This CDR3 has 13 residues. Germline V gene data show CDR1 as SGHAT and CDR2 as FQDESV (reference sequence). Written as DNA, the CDR3 is TGTGCCAGCAGCTCCAAAATGAACACTGAAGCTTTCTTT. It translates to CASSSKMNTEAFF.

The chain links TRBV19 to TRBJ1-1; 7 nucleotides line up with TRBD1. The CDR3 runs 14 residues. The germline V gene encodes CDR1 LNHDA and CDR2 SQIVND (reference sequence). V lost 4 bases to trimming and J lost 5 bases; unmatched junction nucleotides: 7. DNA of the CDR3: TGTGCCAGTAGTAGGGACAGTCCGAGGACTGAAGCTTTCTTT. This translates into CASSRDSPRTEAFF.

The DNA for the CDR3 is TGTGCCAGCAGTGAATGGGTAGCGGGGGGGCATCATGAGCAGTTCTTC. Residues: CASSEWVAGGHHEQFF. The chain is built from TRBV25-1 and TRBJ2-1; 11 nucleotides agree with TRBD2. Trimming at V came to 1 base and at J to 8 bases, leaving 7 bases not matched to a gene. Germline V gene data show CDR1 as MGHDK and CDR2 as SYGVNS. This CDR3 comprises 16 residues.

This chain's CDR3 is CASSMSLGNTQYF. The CDR3 DNA reads as TGTGCCAGTAGTATGTCATTGGGAAATACGCAGTATTTT. The genes are TRBV19 and TRBJ2-3; D is uncertain. CDR1 is LNHDA, CDR2 SQIVND, per germline (reference sequence). This CDR3 comprises 13 residues. V was clipped by 3 bases and J by 7 bases, with 11 bases between them.

The chain employs TRBV6-1 and TRBJ2-3; D possibly corresponds to TRBD1 (5 bases). The ends were cut back, 1 base at V and 1 base at J, with 12 bases in the middle. Germline V gene data show CDR1 as MNHNS and CDR2 as SASEGT. The length of the CDR3 is 16 residues. The CDR3 bases are TGTGCCAGCAGTGAAGTAACAGGCAGAGGCACAGATACGCAGTATTTT. Protein: CASSEVTGRGTDTQYF.

The chain employs TRBV5-4 and TRBJ2-5, with a possible D match to TRBD2 (6 bases). Germline V gives CDR1 SGHNT, CDR2 YYREEE (reference sequence). V was clipped by 2 bases and J by 5 bases, with 16 bases between them. This CDR3 has 15 amino acids. CDR3 sequence reads: CASSFRDSSRETQYF. Written as DNA, the CDR3 is TGTGCCAGCAGCTTCCGGGACTCCTCGAGGGAGACCCAGTACTTC.

V gene TRBV6-6 combines with J gene TRBJ2-1, with D perhaps matching TRBD2 (5 bases). Trimming took off 6 bases at V and 5 bases at J, with 11 bases between the two ends. The CDR3 is 13 residues long. Germline CDR1 reads MNHNY; CDR2 reads SVGAGI (reference sequence). Here the CDR3 reads CASSIGLNNEQFF. DNA for the CDR3: TGTGCCAGCAGCATCGGACTTAACAATGAGCAGTTCTTC.

CDR3 DNA: TGTGCCATCAGTGACAGAGAGAACACTGAAGCTTTCTTT. Its protein is CAISDRENTEAFF. This chain connects TRBV10-3 to TRBJ1-1; D call uncertain. Trimming shortened V by 3 bases and J by 1 base, and 6 bases separated the two germline ends. Germline V gives CDR1 ENHRY, CDR2 SYGVKD. CDR3 length: 13 residues.

This rearrangement joins TRBV21-1 to TRBJ2-1; TRBD2 is the table's D call and was not checked against the DNA. TRBV21-1 is a pseudogene locus. CDR3 size: 19 residues. DNA of the CDR3: TGTGCCAGCAGCAAAGACAAGGGACTACCCTGCCGCTCCTACAATGAGCAGTTCTTC. Its protein product is CASSKDKGLPCRSYNEQFF.

This chain links TRBV7-6 with TRBJ2-5, with 12 nucleotides matching TRBD2. The germline gives CDR1 SGHVS, CDR2 FNYEAQ. V dropped 0 bases and J dropped 5; count of bases not matched to a gene: 13. The CDR3 is 19 amino acids. Here the CDR3 reads CASSLAGRRLAGETETQYF. The CDR3 DNA reads as TGTGCCAGCAGCTTAGCGGGAAGGAGACTAGCGGGGGAAACGGAGACCCAGTACTTC.

The J gene is TRBJ2-5, the V gene TRBV5-1; a weak D match, TRBD1 (6 bases). Trimming stripped 6 bases from V and 5 bases from J, with 14 bases between. This CDR3 spans 13 amino acids. Germline lookup yields CDR1 SGHRS and CDR2 YFSETQ. The CDR3 DNA reads as TGCGCCAGCACCCTTAACAGGGAGGAGACCCAGTACTTC. This translates into CASTLNREETQYF. The complete variable domain, with remaining parts taken from reference TRBV5-1 and TRBJ2-5, reads KAGVTQTPRYLIKTRGQQVTLSCSPISGHRSVSWYQQTPGQGLQFLFEYFSETQRNKGNFPGRFSGRQFSNSRSEMNVSTLELGDSALYLCASTLNREETQYFGPGTRLLVL.

The chain is built from TRBV7-2 and TRBJ1-2, with 8 bases matching TRBD1. Trimming took 3 bases from V and 0 from J; bases not matched to a gene: 6. The CDR3 loop spans 16 amino acids. CDR1 is SGHTA, CDR2 FQGNSA, per germline. This CDR3 is CASSFRQGSANYGYTF. CDR3 nucleotides: TGTGCCAGCAGCTTCAGACAGGGGTCGGCTAACTATGGCTACACCTTC. Complete variable domain (other parts from reference TRBV7-2 and TRBJ1-2): GAGVSQSPSNKVTEKGKDVELRCDPISGHTALYWYRQSLGQGLEFLIYFQGNSAPDKSGLPSDRFSAERTGGSVSTLTIQRTQQEDSAVYLCASSFRQGSANYGYTFGSGTRLTVV.

The chain employs TRBV2 and TRBJ1-5; D is possibly TRBD1 (5 bases). The CDR3 has 15 residues. The V gene's germline CDR1 is SNHLY and CDR2 FYNNEI. V lost 1 base and J lost 2, with 9 bases in between. The CDR3 is CASSEEQQGNQPQHF. The DNA for the CDR3 is TGTGCCAGCAGTGAAGAGCAACAGGGCAATCAGCCCCAGCATTTT.

The chain carries TRBV25-1 and TRBJ2-7; no reliable D call. The CDR3 is 14 amino acids. V was shortened by 5 bases and J by 7 bases, with 18 bases between the two germline ends. Germline loops: CDR1 MGHDK, CDR2 SYGVNS. The CDR3 loop reads CASSFSGNQAEQYF. Written as DNA, the CDR3 is TGTGCCAGCAGTTTTTCGGGTAATCAGGCGGAGCAGTACTTC.

V gene TRBV2 combines with J gene TRBJ2-5; 9 positions match TRBD1. Germline V lookup: CDR1 SNHLY, CDR2 FYNNEI. This CDR3 comprises 13 residues. The ends lost 6 bases at V and 5 bases at J; junction bases unmatched: 4. The CDR3: CASRGTGRETQYF. As DNA, the CDR3 is TGTGCCAGCAGGGGGACAGGGCGCGAGACCCAGTACTTC.

This clone occurred once. This sequence joins TRBV6-1 and TRBJ1-5; D is possibly TRBD1 (5 bases). Germline CDR1 reads MNHNS; CDR2 reads SASEGT. This CDR3 has 15 residues. Trimming removed 4 bases at V and 1 base at J, with 11 bases between. CDR3 DNA: TGTGCCAGCAGTGCTACAGGAACGAGCAATCAGCCCCAGCATTTT. Its translation: CASSATGTSNQPQHF.

This clone was detected only once. The chain has TRBV30 and TRBJ1-4; D remains unclear. In germline, CDR1 is GTSNPN, CDR2 SVGIG (reference sequence). V was trimmed by 8 bases and J by 2 bases, leaving 12 bases between them. The CDR3 runs 13 residues. The CDR3 reads CAASRWTNEKLFF. For the CDR3, the DNA is TGTGCCGCGTCTCGGTGGACTAATGAAAAACTGTTTTTT.

V gene TRBV7-2 combines with J gene TRBJ1-3; D unresolved. Trimming removed 1 base from V and 4 bases from J, with 8 bases in between. The CDR3 covers 14 residues. The germline CDR1 and CDR2 sequences are SGHTA and FQGNSA. The CDR3 here is CASSLGSGGNTIYF. The CDR3 DNA is TGTGCCAGCAGCTTAGGCTCGGGAGGAAACACCATATATTTT.

CDR3 DNA: TGTGCCGGGACTACAGGGCACAATGAGCAGTTCTTC. Translating gives CAGTTGHNEQFF. The V gene is TRBV30, the J gene TRBJ2-1, with D possibly being TRBD2 (7 bases). The V gene's germline CDR1 is GTSNPN and CDR2 SVGIG (reference sequence). Trimming removed 8 bases at V and 5 bases at J, with 13 bases between. The CDR3 runs to 12 residues.

The chain recombines TRBV7-2 with TRBJ2-7; D gene uncertain. V lost 5 bases and J 3 bases, leaving 5 bases between the germline ends. In germline, CDR1 is SGHTA, CDR2 FQGNSA. The CDR3 has 11 amino acids. CDR3 sequence reads: CASSRLYEQYF. The CDR3 nucleotides read TGTGCCAGCAGCCGCCTCTACGAGCAGTACTTC.

The chain combines TRBV7-9 with TRBJ1-2; the D is unclear. V dropped 1 base and J dropped 5 bases, with 8 bases sitting between them. The CDR3 covers 13 residues. CDR1 is SEHNR, CDR2 FQNEAQ, per germline (reference sequence). The chain's CDR3 is CASSLVEGYGYTF. CDR3 in DNA: TGTGCCAGCAGCTTAGTCGAAGGGTATGGCTACACCTTC.

The chain recombines TRBV29-1 with TRBJ1-2, with 9 bases lining up with TRBD1. The trim removed 6 bases at V and 4 bases at J, leaving 9 bases unmatched. Germline values: CDR1 SQVTM, CDR2 ANQGSEA. The CDR3 spans 14 residues. This CDR3 is CSVGGQGRGYGYTF. The CDR3 DNA reads as TGCAGCGTAGGGGGACAGGGACGTGGCTATGGCTACACCTTC.

The V and J genes are TRBV2 and TRBJ2-3; TRBD2 might be the D (5 bases). Germline lookup yields CDR1 SNHLY and CDR2 FYNNEI. Trimming cost V 6 bases and J 0 bases, with 13 bases left between them. The CDR3 totals 15 residues. This chain's CDR3 is CASSLSGTSTDTQYF. The CDR3 DNA sequence: TGTGCCAGCAGCCTCAGCGGAACTAGCACAGATACGCAGTATTTT.